This entry lists 5 T cell receptor beta chains sequenced from one sample in a study of cytomegalovirus exposure and HLA in healthy donors. 60 Vbeta and 13 Jbeta primers were used in PCR. Repertoires were generated with immunoSEQ multiplex PCR, while TCRdb's copy carries only in-frame clones and drops some. The sample holds 95,000 to 110,000 clones, roughly 9.1% seen once. Sequences were obtained from PBMCs. These receptor sequences come from a man in his forties or fifties in good health and CMV-seropositive.

This clone was seen more than once but under ten times. The chain uses TRBV5-1 and TRBJ2-1; TRBD2 agrees at 11 bases. Per germline, CDR1 SGHRS and CDR2 YFSETQ. With V trimmed by 2 bases and J by 3 bases, 7 bases remained unmatched. The CDR3 has 17 residues. CDR3 in amino acids: CASSFLAGGNNYNEQFF. The CDR3 coding sequence is TGCGCCAGCAGCTTCTTAGCGGGAGGGAATAACTACAATGAGCAGTTCTTC.

This chain connects TRBV4-1 to TRBJ2-5, with a possible D match to TRBD1 (5 bases). Germline assignment: CDR1 MGHRA and CDR2 YSYEKL. Trimming left V 1 base short and J 3 bases short, with 21 bases between. This CDR3 spans 18 amino acids. The CDR3 DNA reads TGCGCCAGCAGCCAAGGTAGGGGCCGTGGGGCGCAGGAAGAGACCCAGTACTTC. This translates into CASSQGRGRGAQEETQYF.

The chain carries TRBV9 and TRBJ2-7, with 8 positions matching TRBD1. CDR3 length: 14 residues. V lost 3 bases and J lost 5; bases outside the gene matches: 7. From germline, CDR1 is SGDLS and CDR2 YYNGEE. CDR3 nucleotides: TGTGCCAGCAGCGCCCAGGGGGCTCTTGACGAGCAGTACTTC. Protein: CASSAQGALDEQYF. Based on the CDR3 plus reference TRBV9 and TRBJ2-7, the full variable domain is DSGVTQTPKHLITATGQRVTLRCSPRSGDLSVYWYQQSLDQGLQFLIQYYNGEERAKGNILERFSAQQFPDLHSELNLSSLELGDSALYFCASSAQGALDEQYFGPGTRLTVT.

The chain is built from TRBV19 and TRBJ2-1, with D possibly TRBD2 on 6 matching bases. V dropped 4 bases and J dropped 0 bases, with 10 bases sitting between them. The germline V gene encodes CDR1 LNHDA and CDR2 SQIVND (reference sequence). This CDR3 has 15 residues. Written as DNA, the CDR3 is TGTGCCAGTAGTACGGAGGGGAGCTCCTACAATGAGCAGTTCTTC. Its protein is CASSTEGSSYNEQFF. The variable domain in full, with the rest retrieved from reference TRBV19 and TRBJ2-1, is DGGITQSPKYLFRKEGQNVTLSCEQNLNHDAMYWYRQDPGQGLRLIYYSQIVNDFQKGDIAEGYSVSREKKESFPLTVTSAQKNPTAFYLCASSTEGSSYNEQFFGPGTRLTVL.

The rearrangement links TRBV13 to TRBJ2-1; 8 nucleotides match TRBD1. The length of the CDR3 is 16 residues. V shed 6 bases, J shed 8 bases, and the junction held 15 bases outside the gene matches. Germline CDR1 is PRHDT and CDR2 is FYEKMQ (reference sequence). The CDR3 region is CASSSTGTGEGHEQFF. For the CDR3, the DNA is TGTGCCAGCAGTTCTACCGGGACAGGAGAGGGTCATGAGCAGTTCTTC. Combining the CDR3 with reference TRBV13 and TRBJ2-1 gives the whole variable domain AAGVIQSPRHLIKEKRETATLKCYPIPRHDTVYWYQQGPGQDPQFLISFYEKMQSDKGSIPDRFSAQQFSDYHSELNMSSLELGDSALYFCASSSTGTGEGHEQFFGPGTRLTVL.